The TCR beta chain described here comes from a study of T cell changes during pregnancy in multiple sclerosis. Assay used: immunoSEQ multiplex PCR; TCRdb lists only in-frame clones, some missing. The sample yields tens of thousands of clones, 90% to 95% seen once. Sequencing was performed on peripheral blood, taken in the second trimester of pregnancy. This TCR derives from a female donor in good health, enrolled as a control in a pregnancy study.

DNA of the CDR3: TGTGCCAGCAGCTTAGGGGCAGTAGAGACCCAGTACTTC. Translation gives CASSLGAVETQYF. V usage is TRBV7-3 and J usage is TRBJ2-5; tentative D call: TRBD1 (5 bases). This CDR3 spans 13 amino acids. The V gene's germline CDR1 is SGHTA and CDR2 FQGTGA. The ends were cut back, 2 bases at V and 4 bases at J, with 8 bases in the middle.